What follows are 20 T cell receptor beta chains derived from one specimen sequenced in a study of cytomegalovirus exposure and HLA in healthy donors. The PCR contained 60 Vbeta and 13 Jbeta primers. Using immunoSEQ multiplex PCR, the repertoire was profiled, and TCRdb retains in-frame clones only, with some absent. The table lists some 52,000 clones, around 72% of them singletons. Sample: PBMCs. These receptors all come from a young man in good health and CMV-seronegative.

This clone appeared once. V and J are TRBV28 and TRBJ2-7, with TRBD2 matching 7 bases. This CDR3 has 14 amino acids. Germline-derived CDR1 and CDR2 are MDHEN and SYDVKM. Trimming removed 8 bases from V and 0 bases from J; junction bases left unmatched: 7. This CDR3 is CASLGGTFSYEQYF. CDR3 nucleotide sequence: TGTGCCAGCCTGGGGGGGACTTTCTCCTACGAGCAGTACTTC.

This chain joins TRBV19 and TRBJ1-5; weak D call: TRBD1 (6 bases). The CDR3 has 14 amino acids. Trimming removed 3 bases at V and 2 bases at J, with 8 bases between. Germline V gene lookup returns CDR1 LNHDA and CDR2 SQIVND (reference sequence). The DNA of the CDR3 is TGTGCCAGTAGTATCCGGACAGGCAATCAGCCCCAGCATTTT. As protein: CASSIRTGNQPQHF.

V is TRBV7-8 and J is TRBJ1-6; TRBD1 matches 10 bases. Germline values: CDR1 SGHVS, CDR2 FQNEAQ. The CDR3 runs 17 residues. Losses at the gene ends were 2 bases for V and 5 bases for J; bases not matched to a gene: 6. Written as DNA, the CDR3 is TGTGCCAGCAGCTTATTTGGGACAGGGGCAAATAATTCACCCCTCCACTTT. The encoded protein is CASSLFGTGANNSPLHF.

The chain joins TRBV27 to TRBJ1-5, with TRBD1 identical over 9 bases. The CDR3 is made up of 13 amino acids. Germline CDR1 is MNHEY and CDR2 is SMNVEV (reference sequence). With 6 bases clipped from V and 7 bases from J, the junction kept 4 bases outside the gene matches. As DNA, the CDR3 is TGTGCCAGCAGCTACACAGGGGGCCAGCCCCAGCATTTT. As protein: CASSYTGGQPQHF.

This clone was counted a few times. The chain joins TRBV5-4 to TRBJ2-5, with a possible D match to TRBD2 (6 bases). CDR1 is SGHNT and CDR2 is YYREEE in the germline V gene (reference sequence). V was pared by 3 bases and J by 5 bases, with 11 bases between. The CDR3 contains 13 residues. The CDR3 DNA follows: TGTGCCAGCAGCTCGACTAGTATGGAGACCCAGTACTTC. It specifies CASSSTSMETQYF.

This chain joins TRBV6-1 and TRBJ2-5; 9 bases line up with TRBD2. This CDR3 is built from 14 residues. The germline V gene encodes CDR1 MNHNS and CDR2 SASEGT. The V and J ends lost 7 bases and 5 bases, in that order; junction bases with no gene match: 8. The CDR3 DNA sequence: TGTGCCAGCACAGGGCTAGCGGGACGCGAGACCCAGTACTTC. Its protein product is CASTGLAGRETQYF.

The rearrangement links TRBV29-1 to TRBJ2-1, with TRBD2 identical over 7 bases. Trimming removed 6 bases from V and 2 bases from J; junction bases left unmatched: 7. Looked up from germline, CDR1 is SQVTM and CDR2 is ANQGSEA. The CDR3 loop spans 14 amino acids. DNA of the CDR3: TGCAGCGTGGGCAGGACTAGGGCCTACAATGAGCAGTTCTTC. Its protein is CSVGRTRAYNEQFF.

The chain recombines TRBV5-4 with TRBJ2-6, with D maybe TRBD2 (6 bases). The CDR3 is 17 residues long. The germline V gene has CDR1 SGHNT and CDR2 YYREEE (reference sequence). The V end lost 3 bases, the J end lost 2 bases, and 15 bases lay between the germline ends. CDR3 region: CASSSPGGSAGANVLTF. The CDR3 DNA is TGTGCCAGCAGCTCCCCCGGGGGTAGCGCTGGGGCCAACGTCCTGACTTTC.

The rearrangement joins TRBV5-1 to TRBJ1-6, with a tentative D call TRBD1 (5 bases). CDR1 and CDR2 from the germline V gene are SGHRS and YFSETQ. The germline V and J ends were trimmed by 4 bases and 8 bases, with 19 bases remaining between them. CDR3 length: 16 amino acids. The CDR3 spells CASSPANGGPDSPLHF. The DNA of the CDR3 is TGCGCCAGCAGCCCCGCGAACGGGGGTCCGGATTCACCCCTCCACTTT.

This clone came up a few times. The chain joins TRBV4-1 to TRBJ1-1; D may be TRBD1 (5 bases). V lost 6 bases and J 0 bases, leaving 14 bases between the germline ends. Per the germline V gene, CDR1 is MGHRA and CDR2 is YSYEKL. The length of the CDR3 is 15 residues. In nucleotides, the CDR3 is TGCGCCAGCAGAGTGACAGTCCCCATGAACACTGAAGCTTTCTTT. Translating it yields CASRVTVPMNTEAFF.

This chain joins TRBV14 and TRBJ2-2; 7 bases are a match to TRBD1. V lost 3 bases and J lost 6; bases outside the gene matches: 7. Germline V gene data show CDR1 as SGHDN and CDR2 as FVKESK. This CDR3 spans 15 amino acids. The CDR3 spells CASSQKPTGAGELFF. CDR3 nucleotides: TGTGCCAGCAGCCAGAAACCTACAGGGGCCGGGGAGCTGTTTTTT.

The V call is TRBV5-4, the J call TRBJ2-3; D gene ambiguous. V dropped 4 bases and J dropped 2 bases, with 17 bases sitting between them. The CDR3 is 16 residues long. Per germline, CDR1 SGHNT and CDR2 YYREEE (reference sequence). The chain's CDR3 is CASSPSGFQDTDTQYF. CDR3 sequence (DNA): TGTGCCAGCAGCCCCTCTGGATTTCAGGACACAGATACGCAGTATTTT.

This rearrangement joins TRBV7-2 to TRBJ2-5; possibly TRBD1 for D (6 bases). Trimming removed 3 bases at V and 4 bases at J, with 15 bases between. Germline CDR1 SGHTA, CDR2 FQGNSA. The CDR3 has 15 residues. The CDR3 bases are TGTGCCAGCAGCTTTTCCGGACAGTCTCGAGAGACCCAGTACTTC. Protein sequence: CASSFSGQSRETQYF.

The gene calls are TRBV6-5 and TRBJ2-1; D not resolved. Trimming cost V 7 bases and J 5 bases, with 12 bases left between them. The CDR3 sequence is 13 residues long. Germline V CDR1 and CDR2: MNHEY, SVGAGI. CDR3 coding DNA: TGTGCCAGCAATAAGCTTGCCCACAATGAGCAGTTCTTC. Translation gives CASNKLAHNEQFF.

The chain is built from TRBV4-1 and TRBJ1-5; D possibly corresponds to TRBD1 (5 bases). Trimming removed 2 bases from V and 7 bases from J, with 12 bases in between. This CDR3 is built from 14 residues. CDR1 is MGHRA, CDR2 YSYEKL, per germline. Written as DNA, the CDR3 is TGCGCCAGCAGCCAACGACAGCTCGAGCAGCCCCAGCATTTT. Its translation: CASSQRQLEQPQHF.

The rearrangement uses TRBV9 and TRBJ1-1; maybe TRBD1 (5 bases). The CDR3 covers 15 residues. Germline values: CDR1 SGDLS, CDR2 YYNGEE. Deletions cut 2 bases from V and 4 bases from J, with 15 bases between. The CDR3 DNA reads TGTGCCAGCAGCGTGCGGGGGGACGTCGCCACTGAAGCTTTCTTT. It yields the protein CASSVRGDVATEAFF.

This sequence joins TRBV14 and TRBJ2-2, with 9 bases matching TRBD1. The CDR3 covers 17 residues. V lost 3 bases to trimming and J lost 4 bases; unmatched junction nucleotides: 9. Germline CDR1 SGHDN, CDR2 FVKESK. The CDR3 sequence: CASSQAPGQGSTGELFF. CDR3 DNA: TGTGCCAGCAGCCAGGCACCGGGACAGGGAAGCACCGGGGAGCTGTTTTTT.

This chain connects TRBV4-3 to TRBJ2-5; 9 bases are shared with TRBD2. V gave up 1 base and J gave up 0 bases; unmatched junction bases: 0. Germline V gives CDR1 LGHNA, CDR2 YSLEER. This CDR3 spans 15 amino acids. The CDR3: CASSQGLADQETQYF. Written as DNA, the CDR3 is TGCGCCAGCAGCCAAGGACTAGCGGACCAAGAGACCCAGTACTTC.

The chain links TRBV5-1 to TRBJ1-1; D is possibly TRBD1 (6 bases). Germline loops: CDR1 SGHRS, CDR2 YFSETQ. Trimming removed 4 bases from V and 1 base from J, with 20 bases in between. The length of the CDR3 is 17 residues. The CDR3 region is CASSPNPTGVKNTEAFF. The CDR3 bases are TGCGCCAGCAGCCCCAACCCGACAGGCGTCAAGAACACTGAAGCTTTCTTT.

V is TRBV7-9 and J is TRBJ2-2; D is ambiguous. This CDR3 comprises 14 residues. Per germline, CDR1 SEHNR and CDR2 FQNEAQ (reference sequence). Trimming pared 4 bases from V and 7 bases from J, leaving 13 bases between. DNA of the CDR3: TGTGCCAGCAGCTCCCCGAGGCACGTCGGGGAGCTGTTTTTT. Translated: CASSSPRHVGELFF.